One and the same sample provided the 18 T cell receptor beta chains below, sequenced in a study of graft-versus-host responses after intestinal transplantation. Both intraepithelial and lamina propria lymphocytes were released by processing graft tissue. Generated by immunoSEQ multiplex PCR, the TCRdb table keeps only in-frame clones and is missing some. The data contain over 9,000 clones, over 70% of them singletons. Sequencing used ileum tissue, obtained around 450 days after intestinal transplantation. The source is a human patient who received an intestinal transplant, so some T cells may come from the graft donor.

CDR3: CASTTRWTEAFF. CDR3 DNA: TGTGCCAGCACTACCCGTTGGACTGAAGCTTTCTTT. The V call is TRBV6-1, the J call TRBJ1-1; D remains unclear. V was shortened by 7 bases and J by 5 bases, with 11 bases between the two germline ends. The germline gives CDR1 MNHNS, CDR2 SASEGT. The CDR3 is 12 residues long.

The CDR3 here is CASSTETGTSYTF. The CDR3 region has the DNA TGTGCCAGCAGCACCGAGACAGGGACGAGCTACACCTTC. The V call is TRBV7-9, the J call TRBJ1-2, with TRBD1 identical over 7 bases. V lost 5 bases to trimming and J lost 9 bases; unmatched junction nucleotides: 9. Germline V gene lookup returns CDR1 SEHNR and CDR2 FQNEAQ (reference sequence). This CDR3 comprises 13 residues.

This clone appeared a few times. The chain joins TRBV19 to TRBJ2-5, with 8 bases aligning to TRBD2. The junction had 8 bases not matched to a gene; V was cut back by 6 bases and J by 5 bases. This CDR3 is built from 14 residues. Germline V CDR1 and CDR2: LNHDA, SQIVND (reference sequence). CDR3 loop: CASRGRGGPETQYF. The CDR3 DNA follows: TGTGCCAGTAGGGGACGGGGGGGCCCGGAGACCCAGTACTTC.

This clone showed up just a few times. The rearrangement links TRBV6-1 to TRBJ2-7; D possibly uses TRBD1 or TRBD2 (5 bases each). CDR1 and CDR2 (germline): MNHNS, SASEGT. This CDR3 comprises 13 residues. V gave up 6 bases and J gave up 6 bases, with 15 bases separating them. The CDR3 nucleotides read TGTGCCAGCAGGGCCGGGACGGCGGCCGAGCAGTACTTC. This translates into CASRAGTAAEQYF.

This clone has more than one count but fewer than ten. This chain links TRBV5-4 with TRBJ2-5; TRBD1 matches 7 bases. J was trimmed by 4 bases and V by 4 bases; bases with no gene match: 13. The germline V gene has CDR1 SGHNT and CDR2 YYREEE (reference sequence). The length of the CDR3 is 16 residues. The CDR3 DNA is TGTGCCAGCAGCCCCCGGGGATACAGGGGATCAGAGACCCAGTACTTC. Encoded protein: CASSPRGYRGSETQYF.

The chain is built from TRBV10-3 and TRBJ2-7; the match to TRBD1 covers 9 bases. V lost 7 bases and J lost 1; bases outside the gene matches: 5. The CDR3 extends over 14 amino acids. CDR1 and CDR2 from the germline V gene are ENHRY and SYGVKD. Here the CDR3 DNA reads TGTGCCATCACCTCCGGGACAGGGTCCTACGAGCAGTACTTC. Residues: CAITSGTGSYEQYF.

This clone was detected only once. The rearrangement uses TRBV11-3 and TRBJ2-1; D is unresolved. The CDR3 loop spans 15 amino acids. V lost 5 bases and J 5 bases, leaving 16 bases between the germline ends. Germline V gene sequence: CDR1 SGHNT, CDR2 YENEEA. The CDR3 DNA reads TGTGCCAGCAGCCATGCCCCCGGAACTCACAATGAGCAGTTCTTC. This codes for CASSHAPGTHNEQFF.

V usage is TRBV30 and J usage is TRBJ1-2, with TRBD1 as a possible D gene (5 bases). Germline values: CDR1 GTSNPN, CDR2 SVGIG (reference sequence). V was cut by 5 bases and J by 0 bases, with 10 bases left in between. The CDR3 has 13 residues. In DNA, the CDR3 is TGTGCCTGGGGAGGGGCGCCTAACTATGGCTACACCTTC. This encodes CAWGGAPNYGYTF.

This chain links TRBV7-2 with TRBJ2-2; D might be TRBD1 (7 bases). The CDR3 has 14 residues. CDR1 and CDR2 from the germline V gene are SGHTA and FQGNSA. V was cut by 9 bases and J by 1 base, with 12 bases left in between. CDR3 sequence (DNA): TGTGCCAGGAGGGGGCGGGGGAACACCGGGGAGCTGTTTTTT. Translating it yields CARRGRGNTGELFF.

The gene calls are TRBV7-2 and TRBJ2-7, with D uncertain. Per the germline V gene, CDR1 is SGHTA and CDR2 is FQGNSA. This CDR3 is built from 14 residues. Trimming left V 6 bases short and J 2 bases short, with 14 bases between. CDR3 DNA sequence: TGTGCCAGCAGTTCGTACCTGATAGCCTACGAGCAGTACTTC. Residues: CASSSYLIAYEQYF.

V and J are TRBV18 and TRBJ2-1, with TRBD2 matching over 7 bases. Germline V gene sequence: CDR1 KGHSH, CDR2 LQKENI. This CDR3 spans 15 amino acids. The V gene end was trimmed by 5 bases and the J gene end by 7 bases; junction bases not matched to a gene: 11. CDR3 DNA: TGTGCCAGCTCATCCCAATACCCGGGACTAAATGAGCAGTTCTTC. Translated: CASSSQYPGLNEQFF.

The CDR3 DNA follows: TGTGCCAGCAGCTTGACGCGGGGCACAGATACGCAGTATTTT. This sequence encodes CASSLTRGTDTQYF. The chain employs TRBV5-4 and TRBJ2-3, with a possible D match to TRBD2 (5 bases). The CDR3 is made up of 14 amino acids. The V gene lost 1 base and the J gene lost 1 base, with 7 bases spanning the gap. Germline V gene data show CDR1 as SGHNT and CDR2 as YYREEE (reference sequence).

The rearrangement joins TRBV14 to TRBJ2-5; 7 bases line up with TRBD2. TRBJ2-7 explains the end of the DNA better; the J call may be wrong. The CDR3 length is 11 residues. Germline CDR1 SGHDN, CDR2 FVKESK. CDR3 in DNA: TGTGCCAGCAGCTGGGGGGGCGAGCAGTACTTC. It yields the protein CASSWGGEQYF.

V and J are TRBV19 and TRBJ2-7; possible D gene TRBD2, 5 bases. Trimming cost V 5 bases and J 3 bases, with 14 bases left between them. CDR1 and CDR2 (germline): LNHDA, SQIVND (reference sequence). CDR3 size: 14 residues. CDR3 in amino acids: CASSPVGGGYEQYF. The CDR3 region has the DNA TGTGCCAGTAGTCCGGTCGGAGGCGGCTACGAGCAGTACTTC.

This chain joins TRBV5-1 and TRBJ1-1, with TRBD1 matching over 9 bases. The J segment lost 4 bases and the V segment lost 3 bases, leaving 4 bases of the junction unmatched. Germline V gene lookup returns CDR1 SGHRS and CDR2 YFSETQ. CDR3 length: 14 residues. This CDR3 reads CASSSRGQGTEAFF. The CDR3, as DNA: TGCGCCAGCAGCTCCCGGGGACAGGGCACTGAAGCTTTCTTT.

The CDR3 region is CAISRTGYGNTEAFF. The CDR3 DNA follows: TGTGCCATCAGTAGAACAGGGTACGGGAACACTGAAGCTTTCTTT. The chain employs TRBV10-3 and TRBJ1-1; D may be TRBD1 (6 bases). From germline, CDR1 is ENHRY and CDR2 SYGVKD. With 5 bases removed from V and 1 base from J, the gap between germline ends came to 14 bases. The CDR3 runs 15 residues.

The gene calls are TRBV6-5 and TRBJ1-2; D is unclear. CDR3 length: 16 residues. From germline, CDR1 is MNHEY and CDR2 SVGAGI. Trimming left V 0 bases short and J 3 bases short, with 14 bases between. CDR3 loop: CASSYSNGVEHYGYTF. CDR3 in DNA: TGTGCCAGCAGTTACTCGAATGGGGTGGAGCACTATGGCTACACCTTC.

The CDR3 is CASRTNNYEQYF. The CDR3, as DNA: TGTGCCAGCCGGACTAATAACTACGAGCAGTACTTC. This chain joins TRBV2 and TRBJ2-7; tentatively, D is TRBD2 (6 bases). The V end was cut by 8 bases, the J end by 3 bases, with 11 bases between. Germline lookup yields CDR1 SNHLY and CDR2 FYNNEI. This CDR3 comprises 12 residues.